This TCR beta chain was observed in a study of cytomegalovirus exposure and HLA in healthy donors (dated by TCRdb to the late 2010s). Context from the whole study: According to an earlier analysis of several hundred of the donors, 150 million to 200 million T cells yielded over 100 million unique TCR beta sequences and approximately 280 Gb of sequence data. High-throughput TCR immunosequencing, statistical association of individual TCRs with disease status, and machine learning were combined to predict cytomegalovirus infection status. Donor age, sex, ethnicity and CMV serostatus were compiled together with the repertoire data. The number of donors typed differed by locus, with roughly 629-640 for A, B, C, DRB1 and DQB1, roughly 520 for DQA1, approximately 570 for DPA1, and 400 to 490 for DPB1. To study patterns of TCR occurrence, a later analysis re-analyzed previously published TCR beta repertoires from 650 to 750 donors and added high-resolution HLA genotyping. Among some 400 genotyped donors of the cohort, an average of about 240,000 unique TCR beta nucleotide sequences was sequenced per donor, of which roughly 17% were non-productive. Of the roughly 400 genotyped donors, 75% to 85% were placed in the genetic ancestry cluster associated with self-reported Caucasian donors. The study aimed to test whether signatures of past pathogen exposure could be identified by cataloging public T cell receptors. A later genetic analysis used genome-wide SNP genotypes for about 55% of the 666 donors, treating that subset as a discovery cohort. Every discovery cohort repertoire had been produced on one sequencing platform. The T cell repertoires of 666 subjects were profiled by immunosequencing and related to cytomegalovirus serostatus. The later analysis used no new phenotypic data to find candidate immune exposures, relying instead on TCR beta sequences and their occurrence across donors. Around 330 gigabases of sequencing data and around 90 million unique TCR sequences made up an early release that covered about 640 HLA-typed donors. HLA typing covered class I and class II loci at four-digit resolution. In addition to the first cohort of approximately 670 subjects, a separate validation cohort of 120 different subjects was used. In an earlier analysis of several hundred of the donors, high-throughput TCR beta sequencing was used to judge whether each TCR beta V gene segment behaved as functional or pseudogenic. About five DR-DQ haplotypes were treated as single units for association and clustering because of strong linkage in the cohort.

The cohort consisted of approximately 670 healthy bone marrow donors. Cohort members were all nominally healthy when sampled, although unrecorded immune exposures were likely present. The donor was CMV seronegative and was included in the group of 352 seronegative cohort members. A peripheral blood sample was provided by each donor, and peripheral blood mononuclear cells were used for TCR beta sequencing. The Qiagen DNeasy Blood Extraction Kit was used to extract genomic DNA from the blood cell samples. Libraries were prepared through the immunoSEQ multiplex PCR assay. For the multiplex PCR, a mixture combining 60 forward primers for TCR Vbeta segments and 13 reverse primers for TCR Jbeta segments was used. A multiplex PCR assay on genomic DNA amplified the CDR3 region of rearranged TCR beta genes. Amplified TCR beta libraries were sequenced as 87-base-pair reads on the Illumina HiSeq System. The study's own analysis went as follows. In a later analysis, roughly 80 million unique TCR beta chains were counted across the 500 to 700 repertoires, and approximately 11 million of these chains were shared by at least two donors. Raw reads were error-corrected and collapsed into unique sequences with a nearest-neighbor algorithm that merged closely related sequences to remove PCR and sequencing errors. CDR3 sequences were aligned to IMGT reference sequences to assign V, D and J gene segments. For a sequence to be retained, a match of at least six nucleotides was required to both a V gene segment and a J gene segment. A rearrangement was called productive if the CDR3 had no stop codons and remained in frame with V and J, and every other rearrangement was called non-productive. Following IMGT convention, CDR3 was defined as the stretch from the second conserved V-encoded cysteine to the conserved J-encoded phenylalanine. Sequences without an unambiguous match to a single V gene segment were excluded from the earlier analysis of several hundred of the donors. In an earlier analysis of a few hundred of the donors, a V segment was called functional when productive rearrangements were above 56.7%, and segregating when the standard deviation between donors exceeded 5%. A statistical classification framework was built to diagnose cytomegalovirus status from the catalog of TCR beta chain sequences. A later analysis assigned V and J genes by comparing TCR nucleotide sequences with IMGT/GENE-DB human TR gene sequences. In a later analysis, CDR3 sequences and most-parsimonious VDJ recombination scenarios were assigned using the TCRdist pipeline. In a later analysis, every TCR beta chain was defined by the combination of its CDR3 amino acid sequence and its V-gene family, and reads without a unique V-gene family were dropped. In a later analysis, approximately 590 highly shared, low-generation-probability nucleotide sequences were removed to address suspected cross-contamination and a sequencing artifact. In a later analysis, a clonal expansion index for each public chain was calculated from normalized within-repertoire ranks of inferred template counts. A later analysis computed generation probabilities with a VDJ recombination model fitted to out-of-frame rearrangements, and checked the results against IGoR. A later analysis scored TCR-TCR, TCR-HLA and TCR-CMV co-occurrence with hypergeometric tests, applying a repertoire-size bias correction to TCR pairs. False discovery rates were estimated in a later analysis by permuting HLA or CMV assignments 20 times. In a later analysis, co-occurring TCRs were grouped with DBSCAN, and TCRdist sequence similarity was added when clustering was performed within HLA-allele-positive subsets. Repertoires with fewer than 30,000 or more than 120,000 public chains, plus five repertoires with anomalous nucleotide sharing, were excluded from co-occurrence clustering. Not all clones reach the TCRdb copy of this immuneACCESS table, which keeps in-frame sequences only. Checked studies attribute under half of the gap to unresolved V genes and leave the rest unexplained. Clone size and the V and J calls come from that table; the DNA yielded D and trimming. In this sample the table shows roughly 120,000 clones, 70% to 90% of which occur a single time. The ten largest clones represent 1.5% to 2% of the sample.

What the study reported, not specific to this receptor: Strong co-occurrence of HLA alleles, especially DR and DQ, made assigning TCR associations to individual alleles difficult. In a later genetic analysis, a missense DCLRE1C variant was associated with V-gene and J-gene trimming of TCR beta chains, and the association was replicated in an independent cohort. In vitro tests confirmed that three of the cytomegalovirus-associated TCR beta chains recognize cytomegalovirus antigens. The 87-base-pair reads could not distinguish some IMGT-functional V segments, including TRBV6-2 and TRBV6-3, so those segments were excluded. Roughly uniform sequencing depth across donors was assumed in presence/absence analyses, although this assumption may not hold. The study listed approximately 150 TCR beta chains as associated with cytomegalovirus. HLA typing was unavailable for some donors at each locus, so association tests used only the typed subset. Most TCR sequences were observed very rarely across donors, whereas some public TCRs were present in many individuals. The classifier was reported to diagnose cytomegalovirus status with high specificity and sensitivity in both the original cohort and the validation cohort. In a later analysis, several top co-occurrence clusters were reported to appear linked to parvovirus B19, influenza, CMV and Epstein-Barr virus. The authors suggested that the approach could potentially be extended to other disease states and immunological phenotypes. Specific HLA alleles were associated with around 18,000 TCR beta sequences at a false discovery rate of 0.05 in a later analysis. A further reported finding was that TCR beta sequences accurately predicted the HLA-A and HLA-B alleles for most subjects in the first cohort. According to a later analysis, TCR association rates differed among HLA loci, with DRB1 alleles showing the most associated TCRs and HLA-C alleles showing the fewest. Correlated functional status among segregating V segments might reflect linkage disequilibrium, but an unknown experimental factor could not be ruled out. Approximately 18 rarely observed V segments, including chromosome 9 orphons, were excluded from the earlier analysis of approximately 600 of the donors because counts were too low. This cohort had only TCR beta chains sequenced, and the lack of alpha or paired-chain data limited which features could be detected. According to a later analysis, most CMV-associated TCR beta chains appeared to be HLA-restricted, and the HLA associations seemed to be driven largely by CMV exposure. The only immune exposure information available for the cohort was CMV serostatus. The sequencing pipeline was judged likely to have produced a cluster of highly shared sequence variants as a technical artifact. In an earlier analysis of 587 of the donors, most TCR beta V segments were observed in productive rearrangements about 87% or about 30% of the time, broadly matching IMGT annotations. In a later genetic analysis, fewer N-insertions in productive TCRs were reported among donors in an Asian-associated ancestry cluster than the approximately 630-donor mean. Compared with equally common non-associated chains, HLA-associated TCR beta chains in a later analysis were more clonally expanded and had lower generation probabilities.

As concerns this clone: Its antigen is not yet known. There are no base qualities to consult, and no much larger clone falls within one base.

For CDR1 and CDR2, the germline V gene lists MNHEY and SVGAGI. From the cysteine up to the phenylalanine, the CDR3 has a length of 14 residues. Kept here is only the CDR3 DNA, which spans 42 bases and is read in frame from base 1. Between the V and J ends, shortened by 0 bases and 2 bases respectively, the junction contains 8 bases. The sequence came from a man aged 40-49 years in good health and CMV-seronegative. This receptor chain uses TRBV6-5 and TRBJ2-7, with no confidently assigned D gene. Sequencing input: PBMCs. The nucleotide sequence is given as TGTGCCAGCAGTTACTCGCAGATGACCTACGAGCAGTACTTC. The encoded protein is CASSYSQMTYEQYF.